This T cell receptor beta chain was documented in a study of CD8+CD57+ T cells in acquired aplastic anemia. Unmatched junction bases numbered 11, after V lost 2 bases and J lost 6 bases. This CDR3 has 17 residues. Germline loops: CDR1 SEHNR, CDR2 FQNEAQ (reference sequence). The template for TCR beta VDJ and CDR3 sequence profiling was genomic DNA. TCRdb reanalysed the reads using MiXCR and keeps one entry per CDR3 protein. The repertoire holds about 290,000 distinct CDR3 sequences, with roughly 61% as singletons. The patients chosen for sequencing had shown expansion of CD8+CD57+ cells (detected by flow cytometry). The cohort consisted entirely of patients having severe acquired aplastic anemia.

The gene calls are TRBV7-9 and TRBJ2-1; 9 bases map to TRBD2. The sample comprised sorted CD4+, CD8+, or CD8+CD57+ T cells (not recorded which) from PBMCs. The clonotype originates from a human donor with aplastic anemia. CDR3 sequence: CASSLFGGSGRPNEQFF. CDR3 DNA: TGTGCCAGCAGCTTATTTGGCGGCAGCGGGAGGCCCAATGAGCAGTTCTTC.